This note documents a single T cell receptor beta chain sequence. The clone's antigen remains unknown. No much larger clone is present one base from it, and per-base qualities are unavailable. The sample is drawn from a study of PD-1 blockade in classical Hodgkin lymphoma (dated by TCRdb to 2018 to 2020). Notes on the research overall: Nivolumab dosing was 3 mg/kg intravenously every 2 weeks, continuing until either disease progression or unacceptable toxicity. To define a peripheral blood immune signature of response to PD-1 blockade in classical Hodgkin lymphoma, the study combined TCR beta sequencing with CyTOF. What the authors observed across the whole study: The study was limited to a single clinical trial cohort, and causes of repertoire differences, possibly disease activity or prior therapy, remained undefined. Newly diagnosed patients were reported to have lower baseline TCR diversity than healthy donors, and relapsed/refractory patients were reported to have lower baseline TCR diversity still. Trial patients with a complete response had baseline diversity similar to that of newly diagnosed patients, while partial responders and progressors had significantly lower diversity. Diversity was lower in patients who began nivolumab less than 1 year after ASCT, so these patients were left out of later analyses to avoid confounding by immune reconstitution. By C4D1, a significant rise was seen in CD4+ TCR diversity but not in CD8+ TCR diversity (p=0.0027 vs p=0.16), and the rise was most apparent among complete responders (p=0.02).

This specimen's time point label, interpreted: cycle 2 day 1 (C2D1) of nivolumab. Every trial patient had relapsed following autologous stem cell transplantation, and prior brentuximab vedotin exposure was what differed among cohorts A, B and C. The trial cohort included 45 to 65 patients with relapsed/refractory classical Hodgkin lymphoma, and each patient had a best overall response of complete response, partial response or progressive disease. In the multi-cohort phase II CheckMate 205 trial, trial patients received single-agent nivolumab. Best overall response was determined by an independent review committee according to the 2007 International Working Group response criteria. Trial PBMCs were collected immediately before nivolumab initiation (C1D1) and during therapy at cycle 2 day 1 and cycle 4 day 1. Peripheral blood was collected in 8 mL Vacutainer Cell Preparation Tubes, from which PBMCs were isolated by centrifugation and then cryopreserved.

CDR1 LNHDA and CDR2 SQIVND are derived from the germline V gene (reference sequence). Trimming removed 7 bases from V and 6 bases from J, leaving 15 bases between the germline ends. The CDR3 sequence holds 13 residues, the cysteine and phenylalanine included. The retained sequence is limited to the CDR3, 39 bases, with the frame set at the first base. Genomic DNA was extracted with the Qiagen DNeasy kit from unsorted PBMCs and from negatively selected CD4+ and CD8+ fractions. Using primers that anneal to V and J segments, immunoSEQ multiplex PCR amplified the TCR beta CDR3 regions. A synthetic immune receptor repertoire was used to minimize amplification bias, and any residual bias was removed computationally once sequencing was done. The authors' analysis ran thus. Custom Python scripts were used to quantify repertoire diversity as the Shannon entropy index. The unsorted, CD4+ and CD8+ repertoires were each analyzed separately, with the exception of combined analyses, where CD4+ and CD8+ sequences were merged in silico. Clonal expansion was defined as a frequency increase of at least 2-fold after treatment compared with C1D1, and clones undetected at baseline were assigned a pseudocount of 0.5. Clones with 0 or 1 copy at C1D1 were classified as singleton clones, and clones with 2 or more copies were classified as non-singleton clones. Clones expanded in unsorted samples were labelled as CD4+, CD8+ or unknown by matching protein sequences in sorted samples from the same patient. Diversity changes from C1D1 to C4D1 were tested in paired samples using Wilcoxon tests. TCRdb limited this immuneACCESS table to in-frame rearrangements with V and J called. A share of clones is missing; checked studies link under half to unresolved V genes, and the rest is unexplained. Clonal size and the V and J genes are those of that table, whereas D and trimming came from the DNA. The sample records about 4,200 clones, less than 75% of which are singletons. About 9.4% of the sample is taken by the ten largest.

The rearranged segments are TRBV19 and TRBJ1-2; the D gene cannot be named for sure. Here the sequenced sample was peripheral blood mononuclear cells (PBMCs), taken before the second cycle of nivolumab. This receptor was taken from a human donor with classical Hodgkin lymphoma. The DNA reads as follows: TGTGCCAGTACCGATGGGGTAGGACATGGCTACACCTTC. Its protein reads: CASTDGVGHGYTF.